This T cell receptor (beta chain) came from a study of blood T cell repertoires in COVID-19 (dated by TCRdb to about 2020). As for the study more broadly: The collaborator samples originated in the United States, Italy and Spain and spanned the acute and convalescent phases of COVID-19. The repertoires were released in a freely available public database intended as a resource for research on the immune response to SARS-CoV-2. Where HLA class I and class II types were available, the types were taken from metadata supplied by the sample provider, not from assay-based typing. Samples were obtained from the ongoing ImmuneRACE study (first 160 participants) and from over 1,000 subjects provided by 6 global collaborators. The material from the prospective study consisted of cDNA or gDNA derived from T cells, B-cell-depleted T cells, or PBMCs. Nearly every sample came with metadata listing a de-identified subject ID, COVID-19 status, age in years and sex. Deeply sampled blood TCRbeta repertoires from subjects exposed to, actively infected with, or recovered from COVID-19 were included in the dataset. Study-level results and caveats: The quantity of clinical and demographic metadata differed by source and by participant and was supplied without curation.

Sequences MGHRA (CDR1) and YSYEKL (CDR2) are obtained from the germline V gene. The CDR3 holds 16 amino acids from the cysteine to the phenylalanine. The CDR3 DNA has 48 bases and is translated from base 1. The V end loses 0 bases and the J end loses 3 bases, and a stretch of 15 bases separates them. With regard to this clone: Its antigen is not yet known. One base away there is no much larger clone; base qualities are not given.

TCRbeta CDR3 regions were amplified from genomic DNA using the immunoSEQ Assay, a bias-controlled multiplex PCR. The published analysis was carried out like this. The number of nucleated cells in each sample was estimated by amplification of reference gene primers within the assay. To quantify the absolute abundance of each unique TCRbeta CDR3 rearrangement, sequence reads were collapsed and filtered. For each sample, productive Simpson clonality was calculated as the square root of Simpson's diversity index across productive rearrangements. Drawn from immuneACCESS, this table holds only the in-frame rearrangements with V and J called that TCRdb kept. Clones are partly lost; checked studies trace under half to an unresolved V gene and leave the rest unexplained. The DNA was the basis for D and trimming; V, J and clone size are from that table. Present in this sample are roughly 82,000 clones, around 83% of which were seen just once. The ten largest account for 17% of the sample.

Collaborating institutions collected whole blood in K2EDTA tubes following their own protocols. For TCRbeta analysis, collaborators shipped samples in one of three forms: frozen whole blood, isolated PBMCs, or DNA extracted from either of those sample types. The TCR comes from a woman aged 55 to 70 with acute or convalescent COVID-19. This sequence uses TRBV4-1 and TRBJ2-7, with the D segment identity uncertain. Sample: peripheral blood. The sequenced DNA: TGCGCCAGCAGCCAAGATCAGGCGACCATCGGCTACGAGCAGTACTTC. Its translation reads: CASSQDQATIGYEQYF.